The 5 T cell receptor beta chains below come from one sample, sequenced in a study of cytomegalovirus exposure and HLA in healthy donors. Primers: 60 Vbeta forward and 13 Jbeta reverse. Some clones are missing from TCRdb's copy, which holds only in-frame ones; the method was immunoSEQ multiplex PCR. The repertoire holds about 170,000 clones, with roughly 73% as singletons. Source material: PBMCs. The receptors shown here come from a female donor in good health and CMV-seronegative.

This clone showed up just a few times. The junction differs from germline at one of its ends, possibly a read error. The chain uses TRBV7-9 and TRBJ1-2, with no clear D. Germline CDR1 reads SEHNR; CDR2 reads FQNEAQ (reference sequence). The length of the CDR3 is 15 residues. CDR3 coding DNA: TGTTCCAGCAGTCTCCTTGACGGACTCTCCTATGGCTACACCTTC. Translated, it gives CSSSLLDGLSYGYTF.

This clone has only one observation. This chain joins TRBV5-1 and TRBJ2-1; D gene ambiguous. The V end lost 0 bases, the J end lost 4 bases, and 5 bases lay between the germline ends. Germline V gives CDR1 SGHRS, CDR2 YFSETQ. The length of the CDR3 is 13 residues. The CDR3 region has the DNA TGCGCCAGCAGCTTGGGGCCGTACAATGAGCAGTTCTTC. Translating gives CASSLGPYNEQFF.

Turning to this clone: The junction departs from germline at one end; a sequencing error may be responsible. This chain links TRBV2 with TRBJ1-1, with TRBD1 as a possible D gene (5 bases). The V gene's germline CDR1 is SNHLY and CDR2 FYNNEI. The CDR3 is made up of 13 amino acids. CDR3 sequence reads: CACRRDLNTEAFF. The CDR3 DNA follows: TGTGCCTGCAGACGGGACTTGAACACTGAAGCTTTCTTT.

In DNA form, the CDR3 reads TGTGCCAGCAGTCCGGACAGGGGGTTTGCCACTGAAGCTTTCTTT. Residues: CASSPDRGFATEAFF. The genes are TRBV28 and TRBJ1-1; 10 positions match TRBD1. The V segment lost 5 bases and the J segment 4 bases; nucleotides outside the gene matches: 7. CDR3 length: 15 residues. CDR1 is MDHEN, CDR2 SYDVKM, per germline.

The J gene is TRBJ1-5, the V gene TRBV19; a weak D match, TRBD1 (5 bases). V dropped 7 bases and J dropped 5 bases, with 21 bases sitting between them. This CDR3 is built from 16 residues. Germline assignment: CDR1 LNHDA and CDR2 SQIVND (reference sequence). In DNA form, the CDR3 reads TGTGCCAGTAAGGCGGGACCGGCCGCTGGATATCAGCCCCAGCATTTT. Protein product: CASKAGPAAGYQPQHF. The full variable domain, completed using reference TRBV19 and TRBJ1-5, is DGGITQSPKYLFRKEGQNVTLSCEQNLNHDAMYWYRQDPGQGLRLIYYSQIVNDFQKGDIAEGYSVSREKKESFPLTVTSAQKNPTAFYLCASKAGPAAGYQPQHFGDGTRLSIL.